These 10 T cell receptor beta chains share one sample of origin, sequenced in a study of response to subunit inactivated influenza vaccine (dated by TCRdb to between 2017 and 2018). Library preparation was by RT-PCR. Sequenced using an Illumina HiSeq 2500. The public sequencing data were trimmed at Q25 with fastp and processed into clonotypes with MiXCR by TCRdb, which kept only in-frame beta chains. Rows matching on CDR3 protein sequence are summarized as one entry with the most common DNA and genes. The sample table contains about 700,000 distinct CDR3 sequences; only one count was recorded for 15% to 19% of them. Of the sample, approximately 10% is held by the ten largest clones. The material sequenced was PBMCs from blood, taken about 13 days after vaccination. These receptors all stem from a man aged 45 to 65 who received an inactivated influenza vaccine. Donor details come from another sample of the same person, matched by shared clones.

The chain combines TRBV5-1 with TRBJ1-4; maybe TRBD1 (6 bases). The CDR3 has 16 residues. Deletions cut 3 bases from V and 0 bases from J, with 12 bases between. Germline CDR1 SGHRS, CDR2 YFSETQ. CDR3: CASSSQGRTTNEKLFF. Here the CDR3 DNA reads TGCGCCAGCAGCTCTCAGGGGCGTACAACTAATGAAAAACTGTTTTTT.

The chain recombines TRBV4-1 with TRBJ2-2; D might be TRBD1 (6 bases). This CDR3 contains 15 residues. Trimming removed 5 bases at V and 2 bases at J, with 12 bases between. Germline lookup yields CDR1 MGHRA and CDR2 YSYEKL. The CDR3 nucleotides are TGCGCCAGCAGCAAAGGGACAACCAACACCGGGGAGCTGTTTTTT. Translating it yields CASSKGTTNTGELFF.

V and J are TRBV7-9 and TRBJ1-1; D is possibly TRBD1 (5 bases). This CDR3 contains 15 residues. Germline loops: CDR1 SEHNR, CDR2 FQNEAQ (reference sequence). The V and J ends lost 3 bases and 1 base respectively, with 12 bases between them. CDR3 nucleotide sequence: TGTGCCAGCAGCTTGGCTCCGAGGGGGAACACTGAAGCTTTCTTT. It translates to CASSLAPRGNTEAFF.

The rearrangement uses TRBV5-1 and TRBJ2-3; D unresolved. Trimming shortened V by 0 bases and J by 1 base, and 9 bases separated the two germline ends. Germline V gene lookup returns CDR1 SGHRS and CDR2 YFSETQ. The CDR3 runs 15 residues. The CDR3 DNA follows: TGCGCCAGCAGCTTGGCTTCCAGCGGCACAGATACGCAGTATTTT. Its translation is CASSLASSGTDTQYF. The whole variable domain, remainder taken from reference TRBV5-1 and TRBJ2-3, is KAGVTQTPRYLIKTRGQQVTLSCSPISGHRSVSWYQQTPGQGLQFLFEYFSETQRNKGNFPGRFSGRQFSNSRSEMNVSTLELGDSALYLCASSLASSGTDTQYFGPGTRLTVL.

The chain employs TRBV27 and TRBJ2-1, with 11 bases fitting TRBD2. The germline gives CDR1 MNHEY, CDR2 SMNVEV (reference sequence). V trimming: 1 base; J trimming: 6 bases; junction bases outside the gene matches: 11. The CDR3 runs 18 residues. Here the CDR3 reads CASSLLTSGKGSVNEQFF. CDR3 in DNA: TGTGCCAGCAGTTTATTGACTAGCGGGAAGGGGTCGGTCAATGAGCAGTTCTTC.

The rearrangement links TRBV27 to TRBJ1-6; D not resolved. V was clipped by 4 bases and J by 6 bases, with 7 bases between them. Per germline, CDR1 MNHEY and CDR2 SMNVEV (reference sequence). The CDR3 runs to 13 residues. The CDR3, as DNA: TGTGCCAGCAGTTATGCAGTTAATTCACCCCTCCACTTT. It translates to CASSYAVNSPLHF.

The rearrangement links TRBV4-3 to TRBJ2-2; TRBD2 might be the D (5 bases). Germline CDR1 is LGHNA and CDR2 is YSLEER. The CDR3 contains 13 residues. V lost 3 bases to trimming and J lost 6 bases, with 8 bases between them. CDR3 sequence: CASSQEAAGELFF. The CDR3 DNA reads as TGCGCCAGCAGCCAGGAGGCGGCCGGGGAGCTGTTTTTT.

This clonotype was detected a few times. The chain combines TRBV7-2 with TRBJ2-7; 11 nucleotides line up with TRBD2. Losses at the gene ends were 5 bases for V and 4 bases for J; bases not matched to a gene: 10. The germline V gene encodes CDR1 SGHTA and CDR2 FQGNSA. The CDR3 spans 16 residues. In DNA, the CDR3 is TGTGCCAGCAGCCAATCGACTAGCGGGGTTTGGTACGAGCAGTACTTC. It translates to CASSQSTSGVWYEQYF. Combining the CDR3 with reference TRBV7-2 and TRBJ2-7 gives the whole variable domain GAGVSQSPSNKVTEKGKDVELRCDPISGHTALYWYRQSLGQGLEFLIYFQGNSAPDKSGLPSDRFSAERTGGSVSTLTIQRTQQEDSAVYLCASSQSTSGVWYEQYFGPGTRLTVT.

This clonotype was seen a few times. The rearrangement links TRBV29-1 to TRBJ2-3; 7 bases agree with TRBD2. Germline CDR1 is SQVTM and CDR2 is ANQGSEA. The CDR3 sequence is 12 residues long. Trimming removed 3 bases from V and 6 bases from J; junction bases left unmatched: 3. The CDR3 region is CSVDRGVDTQYF. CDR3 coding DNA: TGCAGCGTTGACCGGGGGGTGGATACGCAGTATTTT.

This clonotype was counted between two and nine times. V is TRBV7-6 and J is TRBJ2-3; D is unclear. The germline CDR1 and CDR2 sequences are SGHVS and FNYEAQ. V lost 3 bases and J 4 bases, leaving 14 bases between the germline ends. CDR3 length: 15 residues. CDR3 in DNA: TGTGCCAGCAGCTTGTTAGTCTCCCCCGCAGATACGCAGTATTTT. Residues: CASSLLVSPADTQYF.